Shown below are 15 T cell receptor beta chains from a single sample sequenced in a study of siplizumab effects on memory and regulatory T cells. The protocol was immunoSEQ multiplex PCR, while the TCRdb copy is restricted to in-frame clones and leaves out a portion. The sample has about 75,000 clones; 93% are singletons. Sample: CD8+ T cells sorted from blood. The receptors were sampled from a human donor in good health.

The V and J genes are TRBV10-3 and TRBJ2-3; TRBD1 aligns across 10 bases. With 6 bases clipped from V and 4 bases from J, the junction kept 4 bases outside the gene matches. Germline assignment: CDR1 ENHRY and CDR2 SYGVKD. CDR3 length: 14 residues. The CDR3 here is CAIRRTGGADTQYF. For the CDR3, the DNA is TGTGCCATCAGGAGGACAGGGGGAGCAGATACGCAGTATTTT.

The chain carries TRBV6-1 and TRBJ2-7, with a tentative D call TRBD2 (6 bases). Per the germline V gene, CDR1 is MNHNS and CDR2 is SASEGT. The CDR3 is made up of 15 amino acids. V lost 7 bases to trimming and J lost 0 bases, with 16 bases between them. CDR3 residues: CASTVGEVSSYEQYF. The DNA for the CDR3 is TGTGCCAGCACCGTTGGGGAGGTCAGCTCCTACGAGCAGTACTTC.

The chain combines TRBV7-9 with TRBJ1-1, with D unclear. Germline loops: CDR1 SEHNR, CDR2 FQNEAQ (reference sequence). The CDR3 runs to 16 residues. Trimming left V 6 bases short and J 3 bases short, with 20 bases between. The chain's CDR3 is CASREWPPFQDTEAFF. The CDR3 bases are TGTGCCAGCAGAGAATGGCCCCCGTTTCAAGACACTGAAGCTTTCTTT.

V gene TRBV6-5 combines with J gene TRBJ1-1; D is perhaps TRBD1 (6 bases). The CDR3 is 14 amino acids. V was cut by 2 bases and J by 4 bases, with 11 bases left in between. Germline V gene lookup returns CDR1 MNHEY and CDR2 SVGAGI. DNA of the CDR3: TGTGCCAGCAGTTACGGGGGGCGTAGCACTGAAGCTTTCTTT. Its protein product is CASSYGGRSTEAFF.

The chain uses TRBV7-9 and TRBJ2-1; D uncertain. The germline V gene encodes CDR1 SEHNR and CDR2 FQNEAQ (reference sequence). V was pared by 7 bases and J by 3 bases, with 16 bases between. This CDR3 contains 15 residues. CDR3 protein: CASTPPAWGYNEQFF. The DNA for the CDR3 is TGTGCCAGCACCCCACCAGCCTGGGGCTACAATGAGCAGTTCTTC.

The chain links TRBV11-2 to TRBJ2-7; D is unresolved. The CDR3 has 13 residues. Germline V gene lookup returns CDR1 SGHAT and CDR2 FQNNGV. The germline V and J ends were trimmed by 3 bases and 0 bases, with 6 bases remaining between them. DNA of the CDR3: TGTGCCAGCAGCTTTTTTCCCTCCTACGAGCAGTACTTC. Translating gives CASSFFPSYEQYF.

The chain recombines TRBV7-9 with TRBJ1-1; D may be TRBD1 (5 bases). CDR3 length: 13 amino acids. Germline CDR1 and CDR2: SEHNR and FQNEAQ (reference sequence). Trimming shortened V by 2 bases and J by 6 bases, and 10 bases separated the two germline ends. The CDR3 nucleotides read TGTGCCAGCAGCTTACCAGACAGACCTGAAGCTTTCTTT. Its translation is CASSLPDRPEAFF.

The gene calls are TRBV2 and TRBJ1-5, with 8 bases fitting TRBD1. Germline-derived CDR1 and CDR2 are SNHLY and FYNNEI. Losses at the gene ends were 6 bases for V and 2 bases for J; bases not matched to a gene: 3. CDR3 length equals 14 residues. The CDR3 reads CASSPGQGNQPQHF. CDR3 bases: TGTGCCAGCAGCCCGGGACAGGGCAATCAGCCCCAGCATTTT.

The chain recombines TRBV6-1 with TRBJ2-2; the D is unclear. V was pared by 1 base and J by 3 bases, with 9 bases between. Germline V gene lookup returns CDR1 MNHNS and CDR2 SASEGT. The CDR3 spans 15 residues. CDR3 sequence: CASSEVGPYTGELFF. CDR3 DNA: TGTGCCAGCAGTGAAGTTGGTCCCTACACCGGGGAGCTGTTTTTT.

The chain combines TRBV7-8 with TRBJ2-3; no reliable D call. V was trimmed by 2 bases and J by 5 bases, leaving 8 bases between them. CDR1 SGHVS and CDR2 FQNEAQ come from the germline V gene. The CDR3 spans 13 residues. CDR3 in amino acids: CASSLIRRDTQYF. CDR3 coding DNA: TGTGCCAGCAGCTTAATCCGGAGAGATACGCAGTATTTT.

The V and J genes are TRBV29-1 and TRBJ2-5; D is ambiguous. The ends were cut back, 6 bases at V and 5 bases at J, with 7 bases in the middle. Per germline, CDR1 SQVTM and CDR2 ANQGSEA. The CDR3 loop spans 10 amino acids. The DNA of the CDR3 is TGCAGCGTACCCCAGGAGACCCAGTACTTC. Protein sequence: CSVPQETQYF.

This clone came up once. The V call is TRBV2, the J call TRBJ2-7; TRBD1 aligns across 8 bases. CDR3 length: 16 residues. V was clipped by 0 bases and J by 3 bases; unmatched bases: 7. Germline V CDR1 and CDR2: SNHLY, FYNNEI. The CDR3 is CASSEALTGGNYEQYF. In nucleotides, the CDR3 is TGTGCCAGCAGTGAAGCGCTTACAGGGGGTAACTACGAGCAGTACTTC.

Here the CDR3 reads CSVVTTGELFF. The CDR3 DNA sequence: TGCAGCGTTGTCACCACCGGGGAGCTGTTTTTT. The J gene is TRBJ2-2, the V gene TRBV29-1; the D is unclear. The CDR3 has 11 residues. CDR1 and CDR2 (germline): SQVTM, ANQGSEA. The V gene lost 4 bases and the J gene lost 4 bases, with 4 bases spanning the gap.

The J gene is TRBJ2-1, the V gene TRBV28; D call uncertain. The CDR3 runs to 13 residues. The V and J ends lost 8 bases and 3 bases respectively, with 11 bases between them. Germline lookup yields CDR1 MDHEN and CDR2 SYDVKM. CDR3 nucleotide sequence: TGTGCCAGCCACGACGAGTACTACAATGAGCAGTTCTTC. Translated, it gives CASHDEYYNEQFF.

V usage is TRBV6-5 and J usage is TRBJ1-3; tentative D call: TRBD1 (6 bases). The germline gives CDR1 MNHEY, CDR2 SVGAGI. Trimming removed 0 bases at V and 16 bases at J, with 16 bases between. This CDR3 spans 13 amino acids. Here the CDR3 DNA reads TGTGCCAGCAGTTACTCGGGGGCCTTTCTGGAGTATTTT. Translated: CASSYSGAFLEYF.